The 21 T cell receptor beta chains reported below all come from one sample, sequenced in a study of T cell responses to AZD1222 COVID-19 vaccine. Here immunoSEQ multiplex PCR was the method, and the copy in TCRdb shows in-frame clones only, minus some. Here the sample spans roughly 80,000 clones, more than 90% being singletons. Sequences were derived from peripheral blood, sampled on day 0 of AZD1222 vaccination. The origin of the receptors is an adult in good health.

The chain uses TRBV7-2 and TRBJ2-7; 13 bases fit TRBD2. The V gene end was trimmed by 1 base and the J gene end by 2 bases; junction bases not matched to a gene: 8. Germline-derived CDR1 and CDR2 are SGHTA and FQGNSA. The CDR3 is made up of 18 amino acids. This CDR3 is CASSLVGGGLAGAYEQYF. DNA for the CDR3: TGTGCCAGCAGCTTAGTAGGCGGTGGACTAGCGGGAGCCTACGAGCAGTACTTC. Using reference TRBV7-2 and TRBJ2-7 for the parts outside the CDR3, the full variable domain is GAGVSQSPSNKVTEKGKDVELRCDPISGHTALYWYRQSLGQGLEFLIYFQGNSAPDKSGLPSDRFSAERTGGSVSTLTIQRTQQEDSAVYLCASSLVGGGLAGAYEQYFGPGTRLTVT.

A few counts support this clone. The chain combines TRBV2 with TRBJ2-1, with D unresolved. The CDR3 totals 18 residues. Trimming pared 6 bases from V and 4 bases from J, leaving 25 bases between. From germline, CDR1 is SNHLY and CDR2 FYNNEI. CDR3 amino acids: CASSGGPLFWGDYNEQFF. DNA of the CDR3: TGTGCCAGCAGCGGTGGACCACTCTTCTGGGGTGATTACAATGAGCAGTTCTTC.

The rearrangement uses TRBV7-8 and TRBJ2-2; 7 nucleotides align to TRBD1. V was pared by 0 bases and J by 3 bases, with 1 base of the junction left unmatched. CDR3 length: 15 residues. Germline V CDR1 and CDR2: SGHVS, FQNEAQ. As DNA, the CDR3 is TGTGCCAGCAGCTTAGCGACAGGGTACACCGGGGAGCTGTTTTTT. Translating gives CASSLATGYTGELFF. The variable domain in full, completed from reference TRBV7-8 and TRBJ2-2, reads GAGVSQSPRYKVAKRGQDVALRCDPISGHVSLFWYQQALGQGPEFLTYFQNEAQLDKSGLPSDRFFAERPEGSVSTLKIQRTQQEDSAVYLCASSLATGYTGELFFGEGSRLTVL.

The CDR3 reads CASSSGGGAVGELFF. The CDR3 nucleotides are TGTGCCAGCAGTTCTGGCGGGGGGGCCGTCGGGGAGCTGTTTTTT. The chain has TRBV6-5 and TRBJ2-2; 9 nucleotides line up with TRBD2. With V trimmed by 4 bases and J by 7 bases, 7 bases remained unmatched. The CDR3 length is 15 residues. Germline values: CDR1 MNHEY, CDR2 SVGAGI.

V and J are TRBV11-3 and TRBJ1-4; the match to TRBD1 covers 7 bases. CDR1 SGHNT and CDR2 YENEEA come from the germline V gene. Trimming at V came to 2 bases and at J to 7 bases, leaving 4 bases not matched to a gene. The CDR3 loop spans 14 amino acids. DNA of the CDR3: TGTGCCAGCAGCTTATCCAGGGGGGCTGAAAAACTGTTTTTT. Translation gives CASSLSRGAEKLFF.

The table lists this clone with a count of one. The genes are TRBV11-3 and TRBJ2-1, with a tentative D call TRBD1 (6 bases). V dropped 5 bases and J dropped 7 bases, with 21 bases sitting between them. The CDR3 extends over 16 amino acids. Germline-derived CDR1 and CDR2 are SGHNT and YENEEA. The CDR3 DNA is TGTGCCAGCAGCCCTGGGGGCAGCTTATCTGGGAATGAGCAGTTCTTC. Residues: CASSPGGSLSGNEQFF.

This chain links TRBV2 with TRBJ2-1, with TRBD2 identical over 11 bases. Germline assignment: CDR1 SNHLY and CDR2 FYNNEI. The CDR3 contains 14 residues. V trimming: 6 bases; J trimming: 5 bases; junction bases outside the gene matches: 3. CDR3 sequence reads: CASREGLADNEQFF. The CDR3 DNA reads TGTGCCAGCAGGGAGGGACTAGCGGACAATGAGCAGTTCTTC.

The chain is built from TRBV5-6 and TRBJ2-3, with 9 bases matching TRBD2. After removal of 2 bases from V and 7 bases from J, the junction contained 8 bases not matched to a gene. This CDR3 is built from 15 residues. Germline V gene data show CDR1 as SGHDT and CDR2 as YYEEEE. The CDR3 coding sequence is TGTGCCAGCAGCTTTTTGGCGGGAGGGCCTTATACGCAGTATTTT. Protein sequence: CASSFLAGGPYTQYF.

Remarks on this clone: This same CDR3 is encoded by further DNA sequences in the sample. The chain links TRBV12-3 or TRBV12-4 to TRBJ2-7, with unresolved D. V lost 4 bases and J 2 bases, leaving 6 bases between the germline ends. The CDR3 extends over 12 amino acids. CDR3 in amino acids: CASSSGPYEQYF. CDR3 nucleotide sequence: TGTGCCAGCAGTTCGGGCCCCTACGAGCAGTACTTC.

This clone was counted a few times. Other DNA variants within this sample encode the same CDR3. The chain is built from TRBV18 and TRBJ1-2, with D possibly TRBD1 on 6 matching bases. The CDR3 runs to 12 residues. Germline V gene lookup returns CDR1 KGHSH and CDR2 LQKENI. The V gene lost 4 bases and the J gene lost 7 bases, with 10 bases spanning the gap. The CDR3 region has the DNA TGTGCCAGCTCACGGCCACAGGGTGGCTACACCTTC. As protein: CASSRPQGGYTF.

The rearrangement uses TRBV19 and TRBJ1-1, with D possibly being TRBD1 (5 bases). V gave up 7 bases and J gave up 6 bases, with 12 bases separating them. Looked up from germline, CDR1 is LNHDA and CDR2 is SQIVND (reference sequence). The CDR3 extends over 12 amino acids. The CDR3, as DNA: TGTGCCAGTACCAAGGGGATGGCTGAAGCTTTCTTT. It encodes CASTKGMAEAFF.

In DNA form, the CDR3 reads TGTGCCAGCAGCTCTCCGGACGTTTACGAGCAGTACTTC. Translation gives CASSSPDVYEQYF. V usage is TRBV7-2 and J usage is TRBJ2-7; D gene unclear. Trimming cost V 4 bases and J 4 bases, with 11 bases left between them. Germline CDR1 reads SGHTA; CDR2 reads FQGNSA. The CDR3 has 13 residues.

The V and J genes are TRBV15 and TRBJ1-2; 9 positions match TRBD1. Germline lookup yields CDR1 LNHNV and CDR2 YYDKDF (reference sequence). The CDR3 is 13 amino acids. V lost 6 bases, J lost 8 bases, and 7 bases stayed unmatched. CDR3 sequence (DNA): TGTGCCACCAGACAGGGGGCAGGTAGAGGCTACACCTTC. Its protein product is CATRQGAGRGYTF.

The chain couples TRBV5-5 to TRBJ1-5; D not resolved. Germline CDR1 is SGHKS and CDR2 is YYEKEE (reference sequence). The CDR3 is 12 amino acids. V was clipped by 2 bases and J by 7 bases, with 7 bases between them. CDR3 coding DNA: TGTGCCAGCAGCTTTTGGGGACAGCCCCAGCATTTT. Translated: CASSFWGQPQHF.

The gene calls are TRBV24-1 and TRBJ1-2; D is possibly TRBD1 (5 bases). CDR1 is KGHDR, CDR2 SFDVKD, per germline. The CDR3 sequence is 14 residues long. Trimming removed 5 bases from V and 3 bases from J, with 12 bases in between. The CDR3 reads CATSGDRADYGYTF. The DNA of the CDR3 is TGTGCCACCAGTGGGGACCGAGCTGACTATGGCTACACCTTC.

The chain carries TRBV11-2 and TRBJ2-3; D ambiguous. The CDR3 runs 14 residues. V was cut by 3 bases and J by 3 bases, with 10 bases left in between. Germline-derived CDR1 and CDR2 are SGHAT and FQNNGV. Here the CDR3 reads CASSFYGVTDTQYF. CDR3 nucleotides: TGTGCCAGCAGCTTTTACGGAGTTACAGATACGCAGTATTTT.

The genes are TRBV27 and TRBJ2-7; 7 bases line up with TRBD2. The J segment lost 2 bases and the V segment lost 3 bases, leaving 7 bases of the junction unmatched. The CDR3 is made up of 15 amino acids. CDR1 and CDR2 from the germline V gene are MNHEY and SMNVEV (reference sequence). CDR3 DNA: TGTGCCAGCAGTTTGACCAGCGGGAAACCCTACGAGCAGTACTTC. Protein sequence: CASSLTSGKPYEQYF.

Regarding this clone: Just one base apart from a much larger clone, this may be a read error. The gene calls are TRBV6-5 and TRBJ2-2; D unclear. This CDR3 contains 12 residues. V was trimmed by 5 bases and J by 1 base, leaving 2 bases between them. Germline values: CDR1 MNHEY, CDR2 SVGAGI. In DNA form, the CDR3 reads TGTGCCAGCAGTCTGAACACCGGGGAGCTGTTTTTT. It yields the protein CASSLNTGELFF.

This chain links TRBV5-4 with TRBJ2-1; D possibly corresponds to TRBD2 (6 bases). Germline CDR1 SGHNT, CDR2 YYREEE (reference sequence). The V end lost 0 bases, the J end lost 3 bases, and 13 bases lay between the germline ends. This CDR3 has 16 residues. The CDR3 sequence is CASSLGGVLNYNEQFF. CDR3 bases: TGTGCCAGCAGCTTGGGGGGGGTATTGAACTACAATGAGCAGTTCTTC. Supplemented by reference TRBV5-4 and TRBJ2-1, the full variable domain reads ETGVTQSPTHLIKTRGQQVTLRCSSQSGHNTVSWYQQALGQGPQFIFQYYREEENGRGNFPPRFSGLQFPNYSSELNVNALELDDSALYLCASSLGGVLNYNEQFFGPGTRLTVL.

V is TRBV12-3 or TRBV12-4 and J is TRBJ1-1; D is uncertain. Trimming left V 7 bases short and J 8 bases short, with 14 bases between. The CDR3 is made up of 12 amino acids. The CDR3 DNA reads TGTGCCAGCACCTTTGCCCGGGAGGAAGCTTTCTTT. As protein: CASTFAREEAFF.

The rearrangement links TRBV7-2 to TRBJ1-1; 7 bases line up with TRBD1. V lost 5 bases to trimming and J lost 4 bases; unmatched junction nucleotides: 10. Germline V lookup: CDR1 SGHTA, CDR2 FQGNSA. This CDR3 spans 15 amino acids. As DNA, the CDR3 is TGTGCCAGCAGCCAGAGACAGGGAGGTTCCACTGAAGCTTTCTTT. Translation gives CASSQRQGGSTEAFF.